This paragraph covers one T cell receptor (beta chain) sequence. Its antigen remains unknown. This entry is derived from a study of T cells in localized non-small cell lung cancer. Study-level points and caveats: Patients showing higher blood T cell density tended to see longer overall survival. Out of the top 100 tumor clones, a median roughly 50 were seen in adjacent lung. Measurement of T cell clonality placed uninvolved adjacent lung highest, above the level in tumor.

Clones were read by immunoSEQ multiplex PCR, and TCRdb kept only the in-frame ones, dropping some. Of roughly 38,000 clones in the sample, almost 85% were seen once. The germline V gene has CDR1 SGHNT and CDR2 YENEEA. Between the trimmed V and J ends, which lost 3 bases and 1 base, there was a span of 6 bases. This CDR3 has 13 residues. Sequenced material: peripheral blood, taken before any cancer treatment. This clonotype was obtained from a male donor aged 60 or over with stage III squamous cell lung carcinoma. The chain carries TRBV11-3 and TRBJ2-5; D is ambiguous. Here the CDR3 reads CASSFESQETQYF. CDR3 in DNA: TGTGCCAGCAGCTTCGAATCCCAAGAGACCCAGTACTTC.